The 6 T cell receptor beta chains in this list originate from one sample, sequenced in a study of blood T cells in healthy people across ages. A second 7 to 11 cycle PCR used barcoded and J-beta primers. From the 5' RACE reads, TCRdb called clonotypes with MiXCR, one entry per CDR3 protein. The table lists 1.5 million to 2 million distinct CDR3 sequences, about two fifths of them singletons. Material for sequencing was blood. The source is a human donor in good health.

The V and J genes are TRBV20-1 and TRBJ1-4; weak D call: TRBD1 (5 bases). The CDR3 is 14 amino acids. V was clipped by 3 bases and J by 6 bases, with 14 bases between them. Germline lookup yields CDR1 DFQATT and CDR2 SNEGSKA (reference sequence). The CDR3 loop is CSASPGTADEKLFF. As DNA, the CDR3 is TGCAGTGCTAGCCCCGGGACGGCTGATGAAAAACTGTTTTTT.

V is TRBV7-2 and J is TRBJ1-2; no firm D call. CDR1 SGHTA and CDR2 FQGNSA come from the germline V gene. V was pared by 1 base and J by 4 bases, with 19 bases between. The CDR3 contains 17 residues. In nucleotides, the CDR3 is TGTGCCAGCAGCTTAGTGGGTGGAGGGAGCAGCGGCTATGGCTACACCTTC. This translates into CASSLVGGGSSGYGYTF.

The V and J genes are TRBV7-9 and TRBJ2-6; TRBD1 agrees at 10 bases. Germline CDR1 reads SEHNR; CDR2 reads FQNEAQ (reference sequence). This CDR3 is 18 amino acids long. The ends lost 3 bases at V and 3 bases at J; junction bases unmatched: 8. The DNA of the CDR3 is TGTGCCAGCAGCTTTCCCGGGACAGGGGTTGGTGGGGCCAACGTCCTGACTTTC. As protein: CASSFPGTGVGGANVLTF.

The chain carries TRBV6-1 and TRBJ1-1; weak D call: TRBD1 (6 bases). V dropped 9 bases and J dropped 7 bases, with 18 bases sitting between them. This CDR3 is 13 amino acids long. Germline CDR1 reads MNHNS; CDR2 reads SASEGT. The CDR3 loop reads CASHTGPILEAFF. CDR3 coding DNA: TGTGCCAGTCACACAGGGCCAATCCTTGAAGCTTTCTTT.

CDR3 nucleotides: TGTGCCAGCAGCTTAGCACAACAAACAGGTGGCTACACCTTC. Protein sequence: CASSLAQQTGGYTF. J is TRBJ1-2 and V is TRBV7-9; maybe TRBD1 (5 bases). Germline V CDR1 and CDR2: SEHNR, FQNEAQ (reference sequence). The CDR3 spans 14 residues. The V and J ends lost 0 bases and 7 bases respectively, with 12 bases between them.

This clonotype was counted only a few times. The chain combines TRBV20-1 with TRBJ1-5, with D possibly TRBD1 on 5 matching bases. This CDR3 has 14 residues. Trimming took 6 bases from V and 6 from J, leaving 18 bases between them. The V gene's germline CDR1 is DFQATT and CDR2 SNEGSKA (reference sequence). DNA of the CDR3: TGCAGTGCCAGCCCAGACTCGGGGACTCAGCCCCAGCATTTT. This encodes CSASPDSGTQPQHF.